This TCR beta chain was sequenced in a study of shared clonotypes between healthy human individuals. The donors were all Caucasian adults (living in Nashville, Tennessee). Study findings and constraints: Only blood samples were collected, and tissue repertoires likely differ.

Roughly 0.3 ug DNA, tens of thousands of T cell genomes, went into unsorted PBMC replicate PCRs. Produced via immunoSEQ multiplex PCR; TCRdb's table is partial and in-frame only. The sample includes about 490,000 clones, about 82% of them seen just once. To note about this clone: The antigen remains undetermined.

Germline V lookup: CDR1 KGHSH, CDR2 LQKENI. V trimming: 6 bases; J trimming: 4 bases; junction bases outside the gene matches: 15. The length of the CDR3 is 16 residues. This receptor was obtained from a woman between 40 and 55 years old in good health. Some clones in this sample may be carry-over from other donors' samples. The chain carries TRBV18 and TRBJ2-7; the match to TRBD2 covers 7 bases. Sequences were obtained from PBMCs. CDR3 sequence reads: CASSNQGASGLYEQYF. As DNA, the CDR3 is TGTGCCAGCTCCAACCAAGGGGCTAGCGGTTTGTACGAGCAGTACTTC.